A single T cell receptor (beta chain) is shown here with its context. Its antigen is not identified. This sample is part of a study of T cell responses to AZD1222 COVID-19 vaccine. The repertoire was sequenced with immunoSEQ multiplex PCR; TCRdb's copy has only in-frame clones and lacks some. The data hold fewer than 110,000 clones, with roughly nine tenths observed a single time. Study conclusions and caveats: Regions left unmutated in variants are reportedly the target of nearly half of spike-specific TCRs. Most donors were white British and more were female, and clonal diversity was possibly underestimated. Regions 160-218 and 743-854 held dominance among vaccine-associated CD4 TCRs, which spanned spike.

The CDR3 runs 13 residues. Germline V gene sequence: CDR1 SGHKS, CDR2 YYEKEE (reference sequence). V lost 0 bases and J 3 bases, leaving 6 bases between the germline ends. The receptor's source is an adult in good health. The chain couples TRBV5-5 to TRBJ1-2; no firm D call. This sample comprised peripheral blood, obtained on day 0 of AZD1222 vaccination. The CDR3 loop reads CASSLVGDYGYTF. Here the CDR3 DNA reads TGTGCCAGCAGCTTGGTGGGAGACTATGGCTACACCTTC.